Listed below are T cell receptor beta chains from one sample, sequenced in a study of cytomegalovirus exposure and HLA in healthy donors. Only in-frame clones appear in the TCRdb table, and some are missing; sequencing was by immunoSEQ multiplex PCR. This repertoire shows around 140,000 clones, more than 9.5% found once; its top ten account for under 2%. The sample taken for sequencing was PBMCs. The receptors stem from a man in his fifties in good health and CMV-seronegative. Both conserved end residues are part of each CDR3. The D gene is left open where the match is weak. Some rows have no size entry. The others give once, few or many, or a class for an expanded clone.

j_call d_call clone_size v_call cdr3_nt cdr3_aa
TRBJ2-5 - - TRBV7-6 TGTGCCAGCAGCTCGCCCCCGTACCAAGAGGCCCAGTACTTC CASSSPPYQEAQYF
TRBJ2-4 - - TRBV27 TGTGCCAGCAGTTTGGACCCAGGGCGGATTCAGTACTTC CASSLDPGRIQYF
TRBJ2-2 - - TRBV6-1 TGTGCCAGCAGTGAGAGGGAGGAAATCGGGGAGCTGTTTTTT CASSEREEIGELFF
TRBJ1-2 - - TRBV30 TGTGCCTGTACAGGGTATCGGGGCTACACCTTC CACTGYRGYTF
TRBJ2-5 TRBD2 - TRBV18 TGTGCCAGCTCAAGGCGGGGGGGCGAAGAGACCCAGTACTTC CASSRRGGEETQYF
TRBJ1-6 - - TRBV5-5 TGTGCCAGCAGCTTGCTAACCACGGATTCACCCCTCCACTTT CASSLLTTDSPLHF
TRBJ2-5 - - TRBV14 TGTGCCAGCAGCCAAGCGCAGGGGGGAGAGACCCAGTACTTC CASSQAQGGETQYF
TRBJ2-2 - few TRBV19 TGTGCCAGTAGTTTAACGACAGGAGCCACCGGGGAGCTGTTTTTT CASSLTTGATGELFF
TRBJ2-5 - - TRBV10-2 TGCGCCAGCAGTGACCGGGCCAGGGCTGGAGAGACCCAGTACTTC CASSDRARAGETQYF
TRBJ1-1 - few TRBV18 TGTGCCAGCTCCGAACGGGATTTGAACACTGAAGCTTTCTTT CASSERDLNTEAFF
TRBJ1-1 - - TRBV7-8 TGTGCCAGCAGCTTAGTTGGGGGGTCGGCCATGAACACTGAAGCTTTCTTT CASSLVGGSAMNTEAFF
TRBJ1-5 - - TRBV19 TGTGCCAGTAGTCGGGGGGCCGGTCAGCCCCAGCATTTT CASSRGAGQPQHF
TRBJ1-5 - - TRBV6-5 TGTGCCAGCAGTTACGGGCCGAATAGCAATCAGCCCCAGCATTTT CASSYGPNSNQPQHF
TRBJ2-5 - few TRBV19 TGTGCCAGTAGTATAGATAGGGGTCCGGGGACCCAGTACTTC CASSIDRGPGTQYF
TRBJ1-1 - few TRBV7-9 TGTGCCAGCAGCTTCAGGGACACTGAAGCTTTCTTT CASSFRDTEAFF
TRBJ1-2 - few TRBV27 TGTGCCAGCAGTTTACAGTTCAGGGCTAACTATGGCTACACCTTC CASSLQFRANYGYTF
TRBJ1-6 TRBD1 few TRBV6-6 TGTGCCAGCAGTTACTCAGGGGGCAGGGATTCACCCCTCCACTTT CASSYSGGRDSPLHF
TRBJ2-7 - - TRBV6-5 TGTGCCAGCAGTTACTCATTAGCCAACGCATTCCACGAGCAGTACTTC CASSYSLANAFHEQYF
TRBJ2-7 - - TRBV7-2 TGTGCCAGCAGCGCACGCCTCCTAACCTACGAGCAGTACTTC CASSARLLTYEQYF
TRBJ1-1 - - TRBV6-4 TGTGCCAGCAGTGATAACAGCTTGAACACTGAAGCTTTCTTT CASSDNSLNTEAFF
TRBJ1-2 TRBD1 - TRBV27 TGTGCCAGCAGCTCGGGACAGGGACATGGCTACACCTTC CASSSGQGHGYTF
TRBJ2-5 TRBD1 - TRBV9 TGTGCCAGCAGCACATCGGACAGGCCGGAGACCCAGTACTTC CASSTSDRPETQYF
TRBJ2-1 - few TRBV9 TGTGCCAGCAGCGTGAGAATTACTCCCTACAATGAGCAGTTCTTC CASSVRITPYNEQFF
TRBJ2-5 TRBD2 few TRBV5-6 TGTGCCAGCAGCGCGGGACTAGCGGGAGTAATTACTCTGGAGACCCAGTACTTC CASSAGLAGVITLETQYF
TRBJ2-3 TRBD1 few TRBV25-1 TGTGCCAGCAGTGACCCCCGGGACAGGGGGTCAGATACGCAGTATTTT CASSDPRDRGSDTQYF
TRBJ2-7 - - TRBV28 TGTGCCAGCAGCCCCCCTTGCTACTACGAGCAGTACTTC CASSPPCYYEQYF
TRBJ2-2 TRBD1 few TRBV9 TGTGCCAGCAGCGCAGACTACAGGGGTGAAGCCGGGGAGCTGTTTTTT CASSADYRGEAGELFF
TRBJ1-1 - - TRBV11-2 TGTGCCAGCAGCTTAGTAGGGCAGGGCCAATTTTCCGCTTTCTTT CASSLVGQGQFSAFF
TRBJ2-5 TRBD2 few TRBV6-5 TGTGCCAGCAGTTACTCTAGCGGGGGGCAAGAGACCCAGTACTTC CASSYSSGGQETQYF
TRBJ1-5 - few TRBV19 TGTGCCAGTGAGGGCGAAGGCGGCAATCAGCCCCAGCATTTT CASEGEGGNQPQHF
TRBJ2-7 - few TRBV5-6 TGTGCCAGCAGCTCTACAGGTTACGTCTGGGAGCAGTACTTC CASSSTGYVWEQYF
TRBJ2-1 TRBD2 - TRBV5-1 TGCGCCAGCAGCAGGACTAGCGGCTCTAGCTCCTACAATGAGCAGTTCTTC CASSRTSGSSSYNEQFF
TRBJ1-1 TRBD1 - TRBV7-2 TGTGCCAGCAGCCAAAGGACAGGGGGCACTGAAGCTTTCTTT CASSQRTGGTEAFF
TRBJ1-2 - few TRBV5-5 TGTGCCAGCAGCTCCTCGGGACACCCCCAAAATGGCTACACCTTC CASSSSGHPQNGYTF
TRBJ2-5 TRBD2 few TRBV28 TGTGCCAGCAGTCCCCTAGCGGGATTGGGGGAGACCCAGTACTTC CASSPLAGLGETQYF
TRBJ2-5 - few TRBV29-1 TGCAGCGTTGCCCGAGACAATCAAGAGACCCAGTACTTC CSVARDNQETQYF
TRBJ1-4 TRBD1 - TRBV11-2 TGTGCCAGCAGCCGGGGACAGGGAGGCGAAAAACTGTTTTTT CASSRGQGGEKLFF
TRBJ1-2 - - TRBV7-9 TGTGCCAGCAGCCCCGAGAGTCCCAGGCATGGCTACACCTTC CASSPESPRHGYTF
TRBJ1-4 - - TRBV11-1 TGTGCCAGCAGCCTGGACAGTGGAAATGAAAAACTGTTTTTT CASSLDSGNEKLFF
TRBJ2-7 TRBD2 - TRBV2 TGTGCCAGCACCGAGGGGTGGGCTAGCGGGAGCGGCTACGAGCAGTACTTC CASTEGWASGSGYEQYF
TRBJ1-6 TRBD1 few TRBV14 TGTGCCAGCAGCCAGACAGGGCAGGCAAATAATTCACCCCTCCACTTT CASSQTGQANNSPLHF
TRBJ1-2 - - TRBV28 TGTGCCAGCAGTTCACAGGTCTATGGCTACACCTTC CASSSQVYGYTF
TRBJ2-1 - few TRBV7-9 TGTGCCAGCAGCTTAGCGGGGGGATCAGAGCAGTTCTTC CASSLAGGSEQFF
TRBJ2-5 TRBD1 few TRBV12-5 TGTGCTAGTGGTTTGGGACAGGGAGAGACCCAGTACTTC CASGLGQGETQYF
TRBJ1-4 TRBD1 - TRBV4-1 TGCGCCAGCAGCCGTCAGGGGGGTGCTAATGAAAAACTGTTTTTT CASSRQGGANEKLFF
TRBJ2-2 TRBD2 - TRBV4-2 TGTGCCAGCAGCGGGCGGCCTAGCGGGGGGAACACCGGGGAGCTGTTTTTT CASSGRPSGGNTGELFF
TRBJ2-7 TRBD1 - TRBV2 TGTGCCAGCAGTGAAACACGACAGGGGTCCTACGAGCAGTACTTC CASSETRQGSYEQYF
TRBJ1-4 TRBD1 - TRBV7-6 TGTGCCAGCAGCAGGGACAGGGCTAATGAAAAACTGTTTTTT CASSRDRANEKLFF
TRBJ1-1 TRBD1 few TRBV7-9 TGTGCCAGCAGCTTCCGGGACAGCAGACATGAAGCTTTCTTT CASSFRDSRHEAFF
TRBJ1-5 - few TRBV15 TGTGCCACCAGCAGAGGTCGCGACAATCAGCCCCAGCATTTT CATSRGRDNQPQHF
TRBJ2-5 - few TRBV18 TGTGCCAGCTCTCTCGGACCTGAGCCGGGGGAGACCCAGTACTTC CASSLGPEPGETQYF
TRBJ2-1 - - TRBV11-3 TGTGCCAGCAGCTCCAGGGCTTCCTACAATGAGCAGTTCTTC CASSSRASYNEQFF